This T cell receptor beta chain was recorded in a study of blood T cell repertoires in COVID-19. Study-wide context: The origin of the acute and convalescent COVID-19 samples was the United States, Italy and Spain. T cells, B-cell-depleted T cells, or PBMCs supplied cDNA or gDNA.

The CDR3 covers 13 residues. Germline-derived CDR1 and CDR2 are SEHNR and FQNEAQ (reference sequence). Between the trimmed V and J ends, which lost 6 bases and 3 bases, there was a span of 11 bases. Original analysis: For nucleated cells, counts were estimated from reference gene primer amplification. TCRdb's table, derived via immunoSEQ multiplex PCR, lists solely in-frame clones and lacks some. The V and J calls and clone size were taken over from that table, and D and trimming were inferred from the DNA. The sample carries some 160,000 clones, over 75% recorded once. The chain links TRBV7-9 to TRBJ1-2; D possibly corresponds to TRBD1 (6 bases). The sequence was collected from a man between 65 and 85 years old with active or convalescent COVID-19. Sequencing input: peripheral blood. CDR3 DNA: TGTGCCAGCAGATCGGACAGTCACTATGGCTACACCTTC. Translation gives CASRSDSHYGYTF.